The 32 T cell receptor beta chains in this list originate from one sample, sequenced in a study of Ad26.COV2.S vaccination and SARS-CoV-2 variants. Some clones are missing from TCRdb's copy, which holds only in-frame ones; the method was immunoSEQ multiplex PCR. In the table there are around 300,000 clones, about 90% of which are singletons. As to treatment: some 19 received Ad26.COV2.S at low or high dose, single or two shots; 5 received placebo; per-sample allocation not given. At day 63 after the first vaccine or placebo injection, samples were drawn. The sample here was peripheral blood, taken in a trial of Ad26.COV2.S vaccine versus placebo. These receptors were taken from a person between 18 and 65 years old who received the Ad26.COV2.S COVID-19 vaccine or a placebo.

This clone was seen just once. This CDR3 is also generated by other DNA sequences in the sample. The CDR3 region has the DNA TGTGCCAGCTCACTTACAGGGCCCACTGAAGCTTTCTTT. Amino acid sequence: CASSLTGPTEAFF. This chain connects TRBV18 to TRBJ1-1; D is perhaps TRBD1 (6 bases). Deletions cut 4 bases from V and 4 bases from J, with 10 bases between. This CDR3 contains 13 residues. Germline lookup yields CDR1 KGHSH and CDR2 LQKENI.

V gene TRBV4-1 combines with J gene TRBJ2-5; TRBD2 agrees at 7 bases. The V segment lost 4 bases and the J segment 2 bases; nucleotides outside the gene matches: 16. The CDR3 extends over 18 amino acids. Germline lookup yields CDR1 MGHRA and CDR2 YSYEKL. In DNA form, the CDR3 reads TGCGCCAGCAGCCTGAGACGTCTAGGAGGGGAGGGACAAGAGACCCAGTACTTC. It specifies CASSLRRLGGEGQETQYF.

This chain connects TRBV27 to TRBJ2-3, with 13 bases matching TRBD2. Trimming removed 4 bases from V and 5 bases from J; junction bases left unmatched: 9. The germline V gene encodes CDR1 MNHEY and CDR2 SMNVEV (reference sequence). The CDR3 is made up of 17 amino acids. CDR3 coding DNA: TGTGCCAGCAGTTCAACAGGACTAGCGGGAGCTAAAGATACGCAGTATTTT. Protein: CASSSTGLAGAKDTQYF.

The V and J genes are TRBV24-1 and TRBJ2-5, with 7 bases fitting TRBD1. CDR1 is KGHDR and CDR2 is SFDVKD in the germline V gene. The V and J ends lost 8 bases and 5 bases, in that order; junction bases with no gene match: 4. The CDR3 consists of 12 residues. CDR3: CATTLRGETQYF. The CDR3 DNA reads TGTGCCACCACTCTCAGGGGGGAGACCCAGTACTTC.

This chain uses TRBV28 with TRBJ2-1; 11 nucleotides line up with TRBD2. Germline lookup yields CDR1 MDHEN and CDR2 SYDVKM. The trim removed 6 bases at V and 4 bases at J, leaving 17 bases unmatched. There are 19 residues in the CDR3. CDR3 protein: CASSTAGLAGPRGYNEQFF. CDR3 DNA: TGTGCCAGCAGCACAGCCGGACTAGCGGGCCCCCGAGGGTACAATGAGCAGTTCTTC.

This clone was seen once. The genes are TRBV13 and TRBJ1-1; tentatively, D is TRBD1 (5 bases). CDR1 is PRHDT and CDR2 is FYEKMQ in the germline V gene (reference sequence). CDR3 length: 13 amino acids. The V end lost 5 bases, the J end lost 9 bases, and 16 bases lay between the germline ends. CDR3 DNA sequence: TGTGCCAGCAGCCCAACCACCGGGACTCAAGCTTTCTTT. Translated, it gives CASSPTTGTQAFF.

This rearrangement joins TRBV27 to TRBJ2-7; 9 nucleotides agree with TRBD1. The CDR3 loop spans 14 amino acids. Trimming took 4 bases from V and 7 from J; bases not matched to a gene: 8. Germline lookup yields CDR1 MNHEY and CDR2 SMNVEV (reference sequence). The CDR3 protein is CASSSGTGSGEQYF. The CDR3 nucleotides are TGTGCCAGCAGTTCCGGGACAGGGTCTGGGGAGCAGTACTTC.

The chain uses TRBV13 and TRBJ2-3, with D possibly matching TRBD2 (6 bases). The V end lost 2 bases, the J end lost 3 bases, and 12 bases lay between the germline ends. This CDR3 is built from 15 residues. Looked up from germline, CDR1 is PRHDT and CDR2 is FYEKMQ (reference sequence). CDR3 amino acids: CASSLMAGITDTQYF. In DNA form, the CDR3 reads TGTGCCAGCAGCTTAATGGCGGGAATTACAGATACGCAGTATTTT.

The chain couples TRBV18 to TRBJ2-3, with a tentative D call TRBD2 (5 bases). The CDR3 loop spans 15 amino acids. Trimming pared 2 bases from V and 3 bases from J, leaving 12 bases between. The germline gives CDR1 KGHSH, CDR2 LQKENI. The CDR3 DNA is TGTGCCAGCTCACCAAAGGGCGGGTCAACAGATACGCAGTATTTT. Translated, it gives CASSPKGGSTDTQYF.

The chain employs TRBV30 and TRBJ1-1, with D hard to call. Germline V gene data show CDR1 as GTSNPN and CDR2 as SVGIG (reference sequence). The CDR3 sequence is 11 residues long. The V and J ends lost 2 bases and 8 bases respectively, with 9 bases between them. CDR3 bases: TGTGCCTGGAGTTCCGGCGGAGAAGCTTTCTTT. Protein: CAWSSGGEAFF.

V usage is TRBV19 and J usage is TRBJ2-7; D is possibly TRBD2 (7 bases). Germline V CDR1 and CDR2: LNHDA, SQIVND (reference sequence). The CDR3 has 12 residues. The germline V and J ends were trimmed by 8 bases and 6 bases, with 14 bases remaining between them. For the CDR3, the DNA is TGTGCCAGTGGGGCGGGGGCCTCCGAGCAGTACTTC. It codes for CASGAGASEQYF.

This CDR3 reads CASGTTGEKAMNTEAFF. The DNA for the CDR3 is TGTGCCAGCGGGACGACAGGGGAGAAGGCCATGAACACTGAAGCTTTCTTT. V usage is TRBV2 and J usage is TRBJ1-1, with TRBD1 matching over 8 bases. V was clipped by 8 bases and J by 0 bases; unmatched bases: 14. Germline V gene lookup returns CDR1 SNHLY and CDR2 FYNNEI. CDR3 size: 17 residues.

The genes are TRBV4-1 and TRBJ1-1; D remains unclear. The CDR3 extends over 13 amino acids. Trimming took off 3 bases at V and 3 bases at J, with 8 bases between the two ends. CDR1 is MGHRA and CDR2 is YSYEKL in the germline V gene. The CDR3 DNA sequence: TGCGCCAGCAGCCATGGGGTGGACACTGAAGCTTTCTTT. Translated, it gives CASSHGVDTEAFF.

This clone was observed once. The chain combines TRBV12-5 with TRBJ2-3, with TRBD1 matching 11 bases. This CDR3 region has 16 residues. V was pared by 1 base and J by 4 bases, with 4 bases of the junction left unmatched. Per germline, CDR1 LGHNT and CDR2 FRNRAP. The CDR3 protein is CASGLDSDRGPDTQYF. Here the CDR3 DNA reads TGTGCTAGTGGTTTGGACTCGGACAGGGGGCCAGATACGCAGTATTTT. The variable domain in full, completed from reference TRBV12-5 and TRBJ2-3, reads DARVTQTPRHKVTEMGQEVTMRCQPILGHNTVFWYRQTMMQGLELLAYFRNRAPLDDSGMPKDRFSAEMPDATLATLKIQPSEPRDSAVYFCASGLDSDRGPDTQYFGPGTRLTVL.

The chain is built from TRBV2 and TRBJ2-5; TRBD2 is a possible D gene (5 bases). Germline V gives CDR1 SNHLY, CDR2 FYNNEI. The ends were cut back, 9 bases at V and 2 bases at J, with 16 bases in the middle. This CDR3 is built from 14 residues. Here the CDR3 DNA reads TGTGCCAGAGTTGAGGGTAAAGTACAAGAGACCCAGTACTTC. This translates into CARVEGKVQETQYF.

The genes are TRBV11-3 and TRBJ1-2; 7 positions match TRBD1. This CDR3 region has 14 residues. Looked up from germline, CDR1 is SGHNT and CDR2 is YENEEA. Trimming took 7 bases from V and 4 from J; bases not matched to a gene: 9. The CDR3 sequence: CASTPTGDVYGYTF. The CDR3 DNA sequence: TGTGCCAGCACCCCTACAGGGGACGTCTATGGCTACACCTTC.

This clone was detected a few times. The chain couples TRBV6-5 to TRBJ1-3; D is possibly TRBD1 (5 bases). Germline CDR1 reads MNHEY; CDR2 reads SVGAGI. V was trimmed by 8 bases and J by 0 bases, leaving 14 bases between them. The CDR3 contains 15 residues. This CDR3 is CASREAGSSGNTIYF. The DNA of the CDR3 is TGTGCCAGCCGGGAGGCAGGGAGCTCTGGAAACACCATATATTTT.

The gene calls are TRBV6-5 and TRBJ1-3, with TRBD1 matching over 7 bases. From germline, CDR1 is MNHEY and CDR2 SVGAGI. The CDR3 totals 16 residues. The ends lost 3 bases at V and 2 bases at J; junction bases unmatched: 7. The CDR3 protein is CASSYLNRGPGNTIYF. The CDR3 DNA reads as TGTGCCAGCAGTTATTTGAACAGGGGCCCTGGAAACACCATATATTTT.

The count of this clone is one. The chain combines TRBV7-9 with TRBJ2-5; 9 bases fit TRBD2. V lost 5 bases to trimming and J lost 2 bases; unmatched junction nucleotides: 6. The CDR3 extends over 15 amino acids. Germline CDR1 and CDR2: SEHNR and FQNEAQ (reference sequence). CDR3 coding DNA: TGTGCCAGCAGCCTGGGACTAGCAGAACAAGAGACCCAGTACTTC. Its protein is CASSLGLAEQETQYF.

This chain links TRBV6-1 with TRBJ1-2; D is ambiguous. There are 13 residues in the CDR3. Looked up from germline, CDR1 is MNHNS and CDR2 is SASEGT. Deletions cut 2 bases from V and 8 bases from J, with 12 bases between. In DNA form, the CDR3 reads TGTGCCAGCAGTGAAAGCGACAACGCGGGCTACACCTTC. The encoded protein is CASSESDNAGYTF.

This chain joins TRBV15 and TRBJ1-1; D ambiguous. There are 12 residues in the CDR3. Between the trimmed V and J ends, which lost 8 bases and 0 bases, there was a span of 7 bases. Germline V gene data show CDR1 as LNHNV and CDR2 as YYDKDF (reference sequence). Here the CDR3 reads CATRVMNTEAFF. The DNA for the CDR3 is TGTGCCACCCGGGTTATGAACACTGAAGCTTTCTTT.

The genes are TRBV5-4 and TRBJ2-7; 8 nucleotides match TRBD1. There are 13 residues in the CDR3. Germline lookup yields CDR1 SGHNT and CDR2 YYREEE (reference sequence). After removal of 8 bases from V and 2 bases from J, the junction contained 6 bases not matched to a gene. The chain's CDR3 is CASARDRTYEQYF. CDR3 coding DNA: TGTGCCAGTGCCCGGGACAGGACCTACGAGCAGTACTTC.

The chain combines TRBV6-5 with TRBJ2-1; D possibly uses TRBD1 or TRBD2 (5 bases each). The CDR3 is made up of 14 amino acids. V dropped 4 bases and J dropped 7 bases, with 14 bases sitting between them. From germline, CDR1 is MNHEY and CDR2 SVGAGI. Written as DNA, the CDR3 is TGTGCCAGCAGTTCTCTCGGGGCGGAAAATGAGCAGTTCTTC. Its translation: CASSSLGAENEQFF.

The rearrangement uses TRBV2 and TRBJ1-1; D not certain. Trimming left V 3 bases short and J 4 bases short, with 12 bases between. CDR1 SNHLY and CDR2 FYNNEI come from the germline V gene. This CDR3 has 14 amino acids. In DNA, the CDR3 is TGTGCCAGCAGTGAGTACTTTGAGGGCACTGAAGCTTTCTTT. Translated: CASSEYFEGTEAFF.

This sequence joins TRBV16 and TRBJ2-2, with 11 positions matching TRBD2. This CDR3 is built from 16 residues. With V trimmed by 0 bases and J by 7 bases, 4 bases remained unmatched. Germline V gene data show CDR1 as KGHSY and CDR2 as FQNENV. This CDR3 is CASSQSLAGVSGELFF. CDR3 nucleotide sequence: TGTGCCAGCAGCCAATCACTAGCGGGAGTGAGCGGGGAGCTGTTTTTT. The full variable domain, with the rest looked up from reference TRBV16 and TRBJ2-2, is GEEVAQTPKHLVRGEGQKAKLYCAPIKGHSYVFWYQQVLKNEFKFLISFQNENVFDETGMPKERFSAKCLPNSPCSLEIQATKLEDSAVYFCASSQSLAGVSGELFFGEGSRLTVL.

V is TRBV27 and J is TRBJ2-5; 9 bases are shared with TRBD2. Germline CDR1 is MNHEY and CDR2 is SMNVEV (reference sequence). V was pared by 6 bases and J by 5 bases, with 10 bases of the junction left unmatched. The CDR3 is made up of 15 amino acids. The DNA for the CDR3 is TGTGCCAGCAGCCCTATAGCGGGGGCTTACGAGACCCAGTACTTC. As protein: CASSPIAGAYETQYF.

This clone was counted once. This chain links TRBV5-1 with TRBJ1-2, with 8 positions matching TRBD1. Germline CDR1 is SGHRS and CDR2 is YFSETQ. The V and J ends lost 4 bases and 8 bases, in that order; junction bases with no gene match: 13. CDR3 length: 15 residues. CDR3 region: CASSIRTGPERGYTF. CDR3 sequence (DNA): TGCGCCAGCAGCATCCGGACAGGGCCAGAGAGAGGCTACACCTTC.

The table lists this clone with a count of one. The rearrangement links TRBV7-2 to TRBJ1-2; no reliable D call. The ends were cut back, 5 bases at V and 2 bases at J, with 12 bases in the middle. The CDR3 contains 14 residues. The germline CDR1 and CDR2 sequences are SGHTA and FQGNSA. The CDR3 here is CASSTGRVNYGYTF. The CDR3 DNA follows: TGTGCCAGCAGCACTGGACGGGTGAACTATGGCTACACCTTC. The whole variable domain, filled in from reference TRBV7-2 and TRBJ1-2, reads GAGVSQSPSNKVTEKGKDVELRCDPISGHTALYWYRQSLGQGLEFLIYFQGNSAPDKSGLPSDRFSAERTGGSVSTLTIQRTQQEDSAVYLCASSTGRVNYGYTFGSGTRLTVV.

This clone was counted once. The V and J genes are TRBV13 and TRBJ2-7; 11 bases fit TRBD1. V lost 5 bases, J lost 3 bases, and 6 bases stayed unmatched. Germline V lookup: CDR1 PRHDT, CDR2 FYEKMQ (reference sequence). The CDR3 sequence is 15 residues long. This CDR3 reads CASSPDRGLHYEQYF. The DNA of the CDR3 is TGTGCCAGCAGCCCGGACAGGGGGCTGCACTACGAGCAGTACTTC.

The chain combines TRBV7-9 with TRBJ1-5, with D possibly TRBD1 on 5 matching bases. The CDR3 runs to 16 residues. Germline assignment: CDR1 SEHNR and CDR2 FQNEAQ (reference sequence). Trimming removed 2 bases from V and 1 base from J, with 12 bases in between. CDR3 in DNA: TGTGCCAGCAGCTTATTTGAGGGGAAGAGCAATCAGCCCCAGCATTTT. This sequence encodes CASSLFEGKSNQPQHF.

The chain has TRBV3-1 (or the pseudogene TRBV3-2) and TRBJ1-4; possible D gene TRBD1, 6 bases. The CDR3 loop spans 12 amino acids. The germline gives CDR1 LGHDT, CDR2 YNNKEL (reference sequence). Trimming took off 5 bases at V and 14 bases at J, with 15 bases between the two ends. The chain's CDR3 is CASSDIGGGLFF. In DNA form, the CDR3 reads TGTGCCAGCAGCGATATAGGGGGAGGCCTGTTTTTT.

The CDR3 here is CASIENLTQHF. In DNA form, the CDR3 reads TGTGCCAGCATCGAAAACCTGACCCAGCATTTT. This chain connects TRBV28 to TRBJ1-5, with unresolved D. The CDR3 contains 11 residues. CDR1 and CDR2 (germline): MDHEN, SYDVKM. V was pared by 7 bases and J by 11 bases, with 12 bases between.